Presented here are 8 T cell receptor beta chains from one specimen sequenced in a study of blood T cell repertoires in COVID-19. Libraries were prepared by immunoSEQ multiplex PCR; TCRdb keeps only in-frame clonotypes and omits some of them. This sample has about 65,000 clones, with around 79% found just once. What was sequenced was peripheral blood. These receptors all stem from a human donor in a cohort sampled during active COVID-19.

V is TRBV12-3 or TRBV12-4 and J is TRBJ2-7; D might be TRBD1 (5 bases). V was pared by 6 bases and J by 12 bases, with 15 bases between. The CDR3 length is 11 residues. CDR3 amino acids: CASSRDSFRYF. CDR3 DNA sequence: TGTGCCAGCAGCCGTGACAGTTTTCGGTACTTC.

The J gene is TRBJ2-3, the V gene TRBV7-3, with D perhaps TRBD2 (6 bases). Trimming stripped 2 bases from V and 6 bases from J, with 9 bases between. Germline V gene sequence: CDR1 SGHTA, CDR2 FQGTGA. This CDR3 has 13 amino acids. The CDR3 DNA follows: TGTGCCAGCAGCTTAGCGGGATCGGATACGCAGTATTTT. Its translation is CASSLAGSDTQYF.

The sample holds one count of this clone. The genes are TRBV9 and TRBJ2-5, with 7 bases matching TRBD2. Germline V gene data show CDR1 as SGDLS and CDR2 as YYNGEE. The CDR3 contains 16 residues. V gave up 4 bases and J gave up 2 bases; unmatched junction bases: 11. The CDR3 DNA sequence: TGTGCCAGCAGCCCCCATTCGAGCGGGGCACAAGAGACCCAGTACTTC. Amino acid sequence: CASSPHSSGAQETQYF.

This clone has only one observation. This chain connects TRBV7-2 to TRBJ1-2; 10 nucleotides agree with TRBD1. The germline gives CDR1 SGHTA, CDR2 FQGNSA. This CDR3 is 14 amino acids long. Germline trimming cut 5 bases from V and 5 bases from J; bases unmatched to any gene: 5. The CDR3 coding sequence is TGTGCCAGCAGCAACCGACAGGGGGCGTATGGCTACACCTTC. Its protein product is CASSNRQGAYGYTF.

The CDR3 spells CASSLDWTGEQYF. In DNA form, the CDR3 reads TGTGCCAGCAGCTTAGACTGGACGGGGGAGCAGTACTTC. The chain has TRBV7-2 and TRBJ2-7; D possibly corresponds to TRBD2 (5 bases). The CDR3 is 13 amino acids. Trimming stripped 1 base from V and 7 bases from J, with 11 bases between. The V gene's germline CDR1 is SGHTA and CDR2 FQGNSA.

The genes are TRBV3-1 (or the pseudogene TRBV3-2) and TRBJ1-1; the D gene is possibly TRBD1 (5 bases). Trimming cost V 8 bases and J 4 bases, with 23 bases left between them. The CDR3 length is 16 residues. Germline V gene data show CDR1 as LGHDT and CDR2 as YNNKEL (reference sequence). For the CDR3, the DNA is TGTGCCAGCTCCCTACTCCGGGACTCGAGGGTCACTGAAGCTTTCTTT. It is translated as CASSLLRDSRVTEAFF.

The chain recombines TRBV6-5 with TRBJ2-5; no definite D call. V lost 7 bases, J lost 3 bases, and 15 bases lay in between. From germline, CDR1 is MNHEY and CDR2 SVGAGI. The CDR3 consists of 14 residues. Here the CDR3 DNA reads TGTGCCAGCACTCCGTCCCGCAGCGAAGAGACCCAGTACTTC. It yields the protein CASTPSRSEETQYF.

This clone was picked up one time. The chain links TRBV7-9 to TRBJ2-3, with D perhaps TRBD2 (5 bases). The V gene lost 8 bases and the J gene lost 8 bases, with 23 bases spanning the gap. Per the germline V gene, CDR1 is SEHNR and CDR2 is FQNEAQ (reference sequence). The CDR3 has 15 residues. CDR3 bases: TGTGCCAGCGCCCCTCCGGAGGTCATACGAAGTACGCAGTATTTT. It yields the protein CASAPPEVIRSTQYF. Variable domain in full (rest from reference TRBV7-9 and TRBJ2-3): DTGVSQNPRHKITKRGQNVTFRCDPISEHNRLYWYRQTLGQGPEFLTYFQNEAQLEKSRLLSDRFSAERPKGSFSTLEIQRTEQGDSAMYLCASAPPEVIRSTQYFGPGTRLTVL.